This T cell receptor beta chain was identified during a study of shared clonotypes between healthy human individuals. Study-level information: In total, the donors were two women and three men aged 18 to 49. Study results and caveats: All-four-donor shared clonotypes had higher generation probabilities than non-shared clonotypes did. Of the naive CD4 clonotypes, around 4.9% were shared across several donors. Generally, naive subsets (rather than memory subsets) showed larger estimated richness.

The CDR3 has 16 amino acids. The ends lost 4 bases at V and 4 bases at J; junction bases unmatched: 6. CDR1 and CDR2 (germline): SGHDT, YYEEEE. This clone has ten or more counts. Its matching antigen is unknown. Profiling relied on immunoSEQ multiplex PCR, and the TCRdb table lists in-frame clones only, not all of them. The table shows more than 850,000 clones, with approximately 80% occurring only once. The sequencing input was memory CD4+ T cells from PBMCs. Subset meaning: CD45RA-negative fraction. The chain employs TRBV5-6 and TRBJ2-6; 9 bases map to TRBD1. This receptor was obtained from a man aged 18 to 29 in good health. Some clones in this sample may be carry-over from other donors' samples. CDR3: CASSPDRGWGANVLTF. As DNA, the CDR3 is TGTGCCAGCAGCCCGGACAGGGGATGGGGGGCCAACGTCCTGACTTTC.